The 26 T cell receptor beta chains below come from one sample, sequenced in a study of glioma-infiltrating T cells after dendritic cell vaccination. Data came from immunoSEQ multiplex PCR; TCRdb stores just in-frame clones and leaves some out. The table lists under 100,000 clones, about 90% of them singletons, with approximately 3.2% in the top ten. The specimen comprised blood, sampled before dendritic cell vaccination. The receptors come from a human donor with glioblastoma.

CDR3 DNA: TGTGCCAGCAGTAGACTAGCCCGAGGGGAGACCCAGTACTTC. Its translation is CASSRLARGETQYF. This rearrangement joins TRBV13 to TRBJ2-5; 7 bases are shared with TRBD2. Germline CDR1 is PRHDT and CDR2 is FYEKMQ (reference sequence). V was clipped by 6 bases and J by 5 bases; unmatched bases: 9. The CDR3 is made up of 14 amino acids.

V and J are TRBV27 and TRBJ1-1; D possibly corresponds to TRBD1 (5 bases). The CDR3 extends over 14 amino acids. Germline assignment: CDR1 MNHEY and CDR2 SMNVEV (reference sequence). Trimming left V 0 bases short and J 1 base short, with 6 bases between. The chain's CDR3 is CASSLSRGNTEAFF. Here the CDR3 DNA reads TGTGCCAGCAGTTTATCAAGGGGGAACACTGAAGCTTTCTTT.

The chain joins TRBV6-1 to TRBJ1-2, with 10 bases matching TRBD1. Germline lookup yields CDR1 MNHNS and CDR2 SASEGT. J was trimmed by 5 bases and V by 4 bases; bases with no gene match: 4. The CDR3 runs 14 residues. The CDR3 region is CASSGTGGWYGYTF. CDR3 sequence (DNA): TGTGCCAGCAGTGGGACAGGGGGTTGGTATGGCTACACCTTC.

Details on this clone: In the same sample, other DNA sequences code for this CDR3. This rearrangement joins TRBV5-1 to TRBJ1-1; D not certain. The CDR3 is 15 amino acids. The germline gives CDR1 SGHRS, CDR2 YFSETQ. Trimming pared 2 bases from V and 4 bases from J, leaving 15 bases between. The CDR3 nucleotides read TGCGCCAGCAGCTTAGGCCAGCCGGGTGGCACTGAAGCTTTCTTT. It is translated as CASSLGQPGGTEAFF.

The rearrangement uses TRBV29-1 and TRBJ2-7, with a weak D call TRBD1 (5 bases). V lost 1 base, J lost 6 bases, and 10 bases lay in between. Germline-derived CDR1 and CDR2 are SQVTM and ANQGSEA. The length of the CDR3 is 12 residues. CDR3 in DNA: TGCAGCGTTGAAGCCGACAGCTTCGAGCAGTACTTC. This sequence encodes CSVEADSFEQYF.

A single count supports this clone. The chain combines TRBV5-1 with TRBJ2-5; maybe TRBD1 (5 bases). The assigned J gene may be wrong: the sequence end matches TRBJ2-7 better. Germline CDR1 SGHRS, CDR2 YFSETQ. The CDR3 sequence is 14 residues long. The CDR3 nucleotides are TGCGCCAGCAGCTTGGTCAGGGAAGGGAACGAGCAGTACTTC. Amino acids: CASSLVREGNEQYF.

The rearrangement links TRBV6-6 to TRBJ1-1; D is perhaps TRBD1 (5 bases). CDR3 length equals 12 residues. The V gene lost 4 bases and the J gene lost 10 bases, with 13 bases spanning the gap. CDR1 is MNHNY, CDR2 SVGAGI, per germline (reference sequence). CDR3 sequence: CASSFNVQGAFF. CDR3 DNA sequence: TGTGCCAGCAGTTTTAATGTGCAGGGAGCTTTCTTT.

This chain links TRBV19 with TRBJ1-3, with TRBD1 as a possible D gene (6 bases). The CDR3 spans 15 residues. The V and J ends lost 10 bases and 4 bases respectively, with 20 bases between them. The germline gives CDR1 LNHDA, CDR2 SQIVND (reference sequence). In DNA form, the CDR3 reads TGTGCCAATATCCCGGGACACGGAGGAGGAAACACCATATATTTT. It specifies CANIPGHGGGNTIYF.

The chain joins TRBV5-4 to TRBJ1-2; tentative D call: TRBD1 (5 bases). Germline CDR1 reads SGHNT; CDR2 reads YYREEE (reference sequence). Trimming stripped 4 bases from V and 6 bases from J, with 13 bases between. The CDR3 consists of 13 residues. CDR3 protein: CASSHRILDGYTF. In nucleotides, the CDR3 is TGTGCCAGCAGCCACAGGATACTCGATGGCTACACCTTC.

V usage is TRBV2 and J usage is TRBJ2-5; D call uncertain. Germline V lookup: CDR1 SNHLY, CDR2 FYNNEI. The CDR3 covers 15 residues. V lost 7 bases, J lost 2 bases, and 17 bases lay in between. CDR3: CASTQRRGEQETQYF. The CDR3 region has the DNA TGTGCCAGCACCCAACGCAGAGGCGAACAAGAGACCCAGTACTTC.

The chain has TRBV15 and TRBJ1-4; tentative D call: TRBD1 (6 bases). Germline CDR1 is LNHNV and CDR2 is YYDKDF (reference sequence). This CDR3 comprises 16 residues. Trimming removed 1 base at V and 6 bases at J, with 15 bases between. This CDR3 is CATSRGTGSRDEKLFF. In nucleotides, the CDR3 is TGTGCCACCAGCAGAGGAACAGGGAGTCGAGATGAAAAACTGTTTTTT.

The chain uses TRBV5-1 and TRBJ1-2; a possible D gene is TRBD1 (6 bases). Germline values: CDR1 SGHRS, CDR2 YFSETQ. This CDR3 spans 13 amino acids. Trimming removed 2 bases from V and 5 bases from J, with 10 bases in between. The CDR3 is CASSFPGEYGYTF. The CDR3 DNA reads as TGCGCCAGCAGCTTTCCAGGGGAATATGGCTACACCTTC.

The chain employs TRBV2 and TRBJ1-1; TRBD1 might be the D (5 bases). V dropped 4 bases and J dropped 0 bases, with 12 bases sitting between them. The CDR3 spans 15 residues. Germline V CDR1 and CDR2: SNHLY, FYNNEI. For the CDR3, the DNA is TGTGCCAGCAGTGCGGCAGGGTTCATGAACACTGAAGCTTTCTTT. Protein product: CASSAAGFMNTEAFF.

The rearrangement links TRBV7-8 to TRBJ2-3; 11 positions agree with TRBD2. The CDR3 loop spans 16 amino acids. J was trimmed by 0 bases and V by 5 bases; bases with no gene match: 4. CDR1 is SGHVS and CDR2 is FQNEAQ in the germline V gene. This CDR3 reads CASSQGLAASTDTQYF. CDR3 nucleotides: TGTGCCAGCAGCCAGGGACTAGCGGCTAGCACAGATACGCAGTATTTT.

The V and J genes are TRBV30 and TRBJ1-2; TRBD1 agrees at 7 bases. Germline lookup yields CDR1 GTSNPN and CDR2 SVGIG (reference sequence). The CDR3 is 13 amino acids. V lost 2 bases to trimming and J lost 8 bases; unmatched junction nucleotides: 8. CDR3 region: CAWSRGQPGGYTF. The CDR3 DNA reads as TGTGCCTGGAGTCGGGGACAGCCTGGCGGCTACACCTTC.

J is TRBJ2-1 and V is TRBV7-9; 11 nucleotides align to TRBD2. CDR1 and CDR2 from the germline V gene are SEHNR and FQNEAQ (reference sequence). Unmatched junction bases numbered 3, after V lost 2 bases and J lost 9 bases. There are 14 residues in the CDR3. Here the CDR3 reads CASSLSLAGGEQFF. The DNA for the CDR3 is TGTGCCAGCAGCTTATCTCTAGCGGGGGGTGAGCAGTTCTTC.

This sequence joins TRBV5-4 and TRBJ2-7; D gene uncertain. From germline, CDR1 is SGHNT and CDR2 YYREEE (reference sequence). Trimming took off 0 bases at V and 3 bases at J, with 10 bases between the two ends. The CDR3 consists of 14 residues. The CDR3 region is CASSLAGGYYEQYF. CDR3 bases: TGTGCCAGCAGCTTGGCCGGCGGCTACTACGAGCAGTACTTC. Combining the CDR3 with reference TRBV5-4 and TRBJ2-7 gives the whole variable domain ETGVTQSPTHLIKTRGQQVTLRCSSQSGHNTVSWYQQALGQGPQFIFQYYREEENGRGNFPPRFSGLQFPNYSSELNVNALELDDSALYLCASSLAGGYYEQYFGPGTRLTVT.

This clone has more than one count but fewer than ten. The V and J genes are TRBV2 and TRBJ1-3; D is unclear. CDR3 size: 12 residues. Trimming stripped 6 bases from V and 8 bases from J, with 11 bases between. CDR1 and CDR2 (germline): SNHLY, FYNNEI. The CDR3 sequence: CASRREADTIYF. The CDR3 nucleotides are TGTGCCAGCAGGAGGGAAGCGGACACCATATATTTT.

The V and J genes are TRBV19 and TRBJ1-5, with a possible D match to TRBD1 (5 bases). The CDR3 contains 18 residues. V gave up 1 base and J gave up 2 bases, with 18 bases separating them. Germline values: CDR1 LNHDA, CDR2 SQIVND (reference sequence). CDR3 bases: TGTGCCAGTAGTATAGGTACCGGACAAACCCTGGGCAATCAGCCCCAGCATTTT. This gives the protein CASSIGTGQTLGNQPQHF.

This sequence joins TRBV11-2 and TRBJ2-1, with D possibly being TRBD1 (6 bases). Germline V lookup: CDR1 SGHAT, CDR2 FQNNGV. This CDR3 has 13 amino acids. Trimming took off 5 bases at V and 5 bases at J, with 10 bases between the two ends. Written as DNA, the CDR3 is TGTGCCAGCAGCCTGGACAGAGACAATGAGCAGTTCTTC. Translating it yields CASSLDRDNEQFF.

The CDR3 sequence: CSGRGWEGDTQYF. The CDR3, as DNA: TGCAGCGGTCGGGGGTGGGAAGGAGATACGCAGTATTTT. The J gene is TRBJ2-3, the V gene TRBV29-1, with D possibly matching TRBD2 (6 bases). The CDR3 runs 13 residues. CDR1 and CDR2 (germline): SQVTM, ANQGSEA. V lost 7 bases and J 5 bases, leaving 16 bases between the germline ends.

This clone has just one count. The rearrangement links TRBV9 to TRBJ2-4; D is possibly TRBD2 (5 bases). This CDR3 spans 16 amino acids. Trimming took 2 bases from V and 1 from J, leaving 13 bases between them. In germline, CDR1 is SGDLS, CDR2 YYNGEE. CDR3 sequence (DNA): TGTGCCAGCAGCGTTGGCCCCAGCGGTGCCAAAAACATTCAGTACTTC. This translates into CASSVGPSGAKNIQYF.

This sequence joins TRBV5-1 and TRBJ2-7, with D possibly being TRBD2 (7 bases). The CDR3 is 13 residues long. The V gene lost 7 bases and the J gene lost 6 bases, with 17 bases spanning the gap. CDR1 and CDR2 (germline): SGHRS, YFSETQ. CDR3 sequence reads: CASGGGTGAEQYF. CDR3 coding DNA: TGCGCCAGCGGGGGGGGGACGGGGGCCGAGCAGTACTTC.

The genes are TRBV29-1 and TRBJ2-1; 9 bases align to TRBD1. The CDR3 extends over 18 amino acids. V lost 2 bases, J lost 8 bases, and 19 bases stayed unmatched. Germline CDR1 SQVTM, CDR2 ANQGSEA. In nucleotides, the CDR3 is TGCAGCGTTGAATTTTCGGGACAGGGATTCTTACATGGTTATGAGCAGTTCTTC. Translated: CSVEFSGQGFLHGYEQFF.

This sequence joins TRBV27 and TRBJ1-2; D unclear. The V end lost 2 bases, the J end lost 0 bases, and 7 bases lay between the germline ends. The CDR3 extends over 14 amino acids. Germline assignment: CDR1 MNHEY and CDR2 SMNVEV (reference sequence). CDR3: CASSLRRTNYGYTF. DNA of the CDR3: TGTGCCAGCAGTTTAAGGAGGACTAACTATGGCTACACCTTC.

By share of the sample, this clone is medium-sized (0.01 to 0.1%). The chain employs TRBV9 and TRBJ2-1; 7 bases are a match to TRBD2. J lost 14 bases, V lost 0 bases, and 8 bases had no gene match. CDR1 and CDR2 (germline): SGDLS, YYNGEE. CDR3 length: 13 amino acids. The CDR3 here is CASSVGLGDYKFF. CDR3 DNA sequence: TGTGCCAGCAGCGTAGGGTTGGGGGACTATAAGTTCTTC.